The rows below give T cell receptor beta chains drawn from one sample of a study of Graves' ophthalmopathy and Graves' hyperthyroidism. Using its own MiXCR run on the multiplex PCR reads, TCRdb lists one record per CDR3 protein. Among hundreds of thousands of distinct CDR3 sequences, just over 40% were seen once, and the ten largest hold roughly 3.5%. Source material: peripheral blood. The receptors originated from an adult man with Graves' ophthalmopathy. Each CDR3 is given with its conserved first and last residue. A D gene is named only where the DNA matches it firmly. Clone size is given for some rows only: seen once, a few or many times, or a class if the clone is expanded.

>.|.|TRBV4-3|TRBJ1-5
TGCGCCAGCAGCCAAGATCTGCGGGGCAGCAATCAGCCCAAGCATTTT
CASSQDLRGSNQPKHF
>.|many|TRBV7-2|TRBJ1-5
TGTGCCAGCAGCTTAGGCGGCCTCCGGGGGCAGCCCCAGCATTTT
CASSLGGLRGQPQHF
>.|few|TRBV11-3|TRBJ1-1
TGTGCCAGCAGCTTTTGGCAGGGTACAGGAACTGAAGCTTTCTTT
CASSFWQGTGTEAFF
>.|many|TRBV5-1|TRBJ1-1
TGCGCCAGCAGCTTGGGTCCATCCTCTGAAGCTTTCTTT
CASSLGPSSEAFF
>TRBD1|.|TRBV6-2/TRBV6-3|TRBJ1-3
TGTGCCAGCAGTCCGCTGGGACAGGTCTCTGGAAACACCATATATTTT
CASSPLGQVSGNTIYF
>TRBD1|many|TRBV29-1|TRBJ1-2
TGCAGCGTCCCGGAGGGACAGCACATCTACACCTTC
CSVPEGQHIYTF
>TRBD2|.|TRBV2|TRBJ2-7
TGTGCCAGCAGCGGAAGGACTCGAGCGGGAGTTCACGAGCAGTACTTC
CASSGRTRAGVHEQYF
>.|many|TRBV25-1|TRBJ1-5
TGTGCCAGCAGTAGGGGGTCAGGGGAACAGCCCCAGCATTTT
CASSRGSGEQPQHF
>.|many|TRBV7-9|TRBJ2-2
TGTGCCAGCAGGCCCAGAACCGGGGAGCTGTTTTTT
CASRPRTGELFF
>.|many|TRBV6-5|TRBJ1-3
TGTGCCAGCAGTTCTGGAGGGGCAGCATCTGGAAACACCATATATTTT
CASSSGGAASGNTIYF
>.|few|TRBV12-5|TRBJ1-4
TGTGCTAGTGGTTTGGGATTCCTATCGGGGGCTGGGAATGAAAAACTGTTTTTT
CASGLGFLSGAGNEKLFF
>.|few|TRBV10-3|TRBJ2-7
TGTGCCAGCAGTGCGCAGAACCCCTCCTACGAGCAGTACTTC
CASSAQNPSYEQYF
>.|.|TRBV7-3|TRBJ2-7
TGTGCCAGCAGTGAACTAGGCCCCGCCTACGAGCAGTACTTC
CASSELGPAYEQYF
>TRBD2|many|TRBV7-8|TRBJ2-7
TGTGCCAGCAGGTCCGGGACTAACTCCTACGAGCAGTACTTC
CASRSGTNSYEQYF
>.|.|TRBV7-2|TRBJ2-2
TGTGCCAGCAGCTTAGAACAGGGGAGGACCGGGGAGCTGTTTTTT
CASSLEQGRTGELFF
>TRBD2|.|TRBV7-6|TRBJ2-5
TGTGCCAGCAGCTTAGTCTACGGGGGGGCAGAGACCCAGTACTTC
CASSLVYGGAETQYF
>.|.|TRBV25-1|TRBJ2-3
TGTGCCAGCAGTGACGCGCGGGCCAACATAGATACGCAGTATTTT
CASSDARANIDTQYF
>TRBD2|many|TRBV2|TRBJ2-5
TGTGCCAGCAGTTACTCGATCGAGATTAGCGGGAGCATCGAAGAGACCCAGTACTTC
CASSYSIEISGSIEETQYF
>TRBD2|many|TRBV25-1|TRBJ2-2
TGTGCCAGCAGTGAATCCCCCCGGGAGGGAAACACCGGGGAGCTGTTTTTT
CASSESPREGNTGELFF
>.|few|TRBV7-9|TRBJ1-5
TGTGCCAGCAGCTTAGAAGGGAGCCAGCCCCAGCATTTT
CASSLEGSQPQHF
>TRBD2|many|TRBV12-3/TRBV12-4|TRBJ2-5
TGTGCCAGCAGTGAAGGGACTAGCGGGCAAGAGACCCAGTACTTC
CASSEGTSGQETQYF
>.|few|TRBV14|TRBJ2-7
TGTGCCAGCAGCCAAGGGCCTTTAGGTCCCTACGAGCAGTACTTC
CASSQGPLGPYEQYF
>.|.|TRBV14|TRBJ1-4
TGTGCCAGCAGCCAGGGATTCCTCAATGAAAAACTGTTTTTT
CASSQGFLNEKLFF
>TRBD1|many|TRBV12-3/TRBV12-4|TRBJ1-1
TGTGCCAGCAGGGCCGGGACAGGGAGGTCTGAAGCTTTCTTT
CASRAGTGRSEAFF
>.|.|TRBV12-3/TRBV12-4|TRBJ1-2
TGTGCCAGCAGTTTGTACGGGGGATTCTATGGCTACACCTTC
CASSLYGGFYGYTF